This TCR beta chain was captured in a study of shared T cell receptors in the human thymus. The data were produced by immunoSEQ multiplex PCR, yet TCRdb's version contains in-frame clones alone and is incomplete. The table has about 500,000 clones, 70% to 80% seen once. Germline CDR1 reads MGHDK; CDR2 reads SYGVNS. Germline trimming cut 8 bases from V and 4 bases from J; bases unmatched to any gene: 6. The CDR3 covers 14 residues. This clone showed up just a few times. This sample also appeared in a second study, on human thymus T cells. That work states: Infants served as donors; they were healthy and Finnish and were having corrective surgery for congenital heart defects. Thymic samples were excised during corrective heart operations. An apparent bias in V and J gene usage was seen in thymic and blood repertoires. Related research reported highly overlapping thymic repertoires among unrelated individuals.

The rearrangement links TRBV25-1 to TRBJ2-1, with TRBD2 matching 9 bases. This clonotype was sampled from a boy younger than two with a congenital heart defect. Sequencing input: thymocytes. DNA for the CDR3: TGTGCCAGCGCCGGGCTAGCGGGGTACAATGAGCAGTTCTTC. It codes for CASAGLAGYNEQFF.